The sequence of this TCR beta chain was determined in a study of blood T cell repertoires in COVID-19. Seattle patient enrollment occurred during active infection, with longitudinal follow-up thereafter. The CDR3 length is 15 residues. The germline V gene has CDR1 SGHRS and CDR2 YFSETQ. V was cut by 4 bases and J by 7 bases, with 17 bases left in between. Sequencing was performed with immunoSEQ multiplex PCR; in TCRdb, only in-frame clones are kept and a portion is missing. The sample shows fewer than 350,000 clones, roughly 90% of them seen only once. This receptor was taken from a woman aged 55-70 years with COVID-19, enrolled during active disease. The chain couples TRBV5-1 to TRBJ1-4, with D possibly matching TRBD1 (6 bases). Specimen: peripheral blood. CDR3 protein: CASSVGQSRSEKLFF. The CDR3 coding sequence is TGCGCCAGCAGCGTAGGACAGTCCCGAAGTGAAAAACTGTTTTTT.